This T cell receptor (beta chain) was recovered during a study of Ad26.COV2.S vaccination and SARS-CoV-2 variants. Study-level findings and limits: Assessments of TCR breadth and depth may have underestimated the total T cell responses.

The treatment was: roughly 18 received Ad26.COV2.S at low or high dose, single or two shots; about 5 received placebo; per-sample allocation not given. Sampling was done on day 63 after the first vaccine or placebo injection. Regarding this clone: The target antigen is unknown.

The V gene lost 3 bases and the J gene lost 3 bases, with 12 bases spanning the gap. CDR3 size: 15 residues. Looked up from germline, CDR1 is SGHAT and CDR2 is FQNNGV. The method was immunoSEQ multiplex PCR; TCRdb's version includes in-frame clones alone and lacks a portion of them. This table has more than 300,000 clones, 88% appearing once. The sample was peripheral blood, taken in a trial of Ad26.COV2.S vaccine versus placebo. V gene TRBV11-2 combines with J gene TRBJ2-1; D is possibly TRBD1 (5 bases). The sequence came from a person aged 18 to 65 who received the Ad26.COV2.S COVID-19 vaccine or a placebo. The CDR3 nucleotides read TGTGCCAGCAGCTTTTCTAGGGGTGACTACAATGAGCAGTTCTTC. Translating it yields CASSFSRGDYNEQFF.